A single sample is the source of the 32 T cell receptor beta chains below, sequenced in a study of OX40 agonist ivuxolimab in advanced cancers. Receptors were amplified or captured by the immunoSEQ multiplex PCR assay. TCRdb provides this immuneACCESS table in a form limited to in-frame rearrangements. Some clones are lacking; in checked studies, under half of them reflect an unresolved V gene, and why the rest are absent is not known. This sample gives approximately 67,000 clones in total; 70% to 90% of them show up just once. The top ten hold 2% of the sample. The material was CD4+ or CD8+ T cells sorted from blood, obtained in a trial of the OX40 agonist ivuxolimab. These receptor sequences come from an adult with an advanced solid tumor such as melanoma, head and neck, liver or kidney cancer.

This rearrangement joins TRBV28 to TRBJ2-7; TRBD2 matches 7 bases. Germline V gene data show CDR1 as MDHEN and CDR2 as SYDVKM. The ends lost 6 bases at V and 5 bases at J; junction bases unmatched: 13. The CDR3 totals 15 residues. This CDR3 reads CASRPTSVTRNEQYF. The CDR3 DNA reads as TGTGCCAGCAGACCCACTAGCGTAACACGGAACGAGCAGTACTTC.

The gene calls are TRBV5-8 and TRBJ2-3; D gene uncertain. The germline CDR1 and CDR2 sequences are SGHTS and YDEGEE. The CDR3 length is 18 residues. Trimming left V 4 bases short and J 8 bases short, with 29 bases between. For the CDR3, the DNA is TGTGCCAGCAGCCCCCCGGTCGGACCCGAAATCACATCACGTACGCAGTATTTT. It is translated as CASSPPVGPEITSRTQYF.

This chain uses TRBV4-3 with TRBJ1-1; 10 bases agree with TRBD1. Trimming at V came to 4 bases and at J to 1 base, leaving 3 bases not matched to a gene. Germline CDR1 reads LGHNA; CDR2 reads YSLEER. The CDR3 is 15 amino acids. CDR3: CASSLGQGENTEAFF. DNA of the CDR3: TGCGCCAGCAGCCTCGGACAGGGGGAGAACACTGAAGCTTTCTTT.

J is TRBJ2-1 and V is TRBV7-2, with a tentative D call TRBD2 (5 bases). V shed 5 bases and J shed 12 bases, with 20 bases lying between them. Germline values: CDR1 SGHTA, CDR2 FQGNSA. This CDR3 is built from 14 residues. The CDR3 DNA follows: TGTGCCAGCAGCCTCAATGTCGGGGAAGTTGGGCAGTTCTTC. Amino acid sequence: CASSLNVGEVGQFF.

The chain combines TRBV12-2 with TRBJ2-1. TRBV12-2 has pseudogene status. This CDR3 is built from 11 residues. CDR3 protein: CASRFEGREFF. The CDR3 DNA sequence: TGTGCAAGTCGCTTCGAGGGCAGGGAGTTCTTC.

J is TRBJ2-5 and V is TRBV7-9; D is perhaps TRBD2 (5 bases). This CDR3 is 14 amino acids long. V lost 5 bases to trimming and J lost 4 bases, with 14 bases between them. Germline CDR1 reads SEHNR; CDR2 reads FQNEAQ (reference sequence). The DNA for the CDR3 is TGTGCCAGCAGCCTTGGACTGGCCGTAGAGACCCAGTACTTC. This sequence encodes CASSLGLAVETQYF.

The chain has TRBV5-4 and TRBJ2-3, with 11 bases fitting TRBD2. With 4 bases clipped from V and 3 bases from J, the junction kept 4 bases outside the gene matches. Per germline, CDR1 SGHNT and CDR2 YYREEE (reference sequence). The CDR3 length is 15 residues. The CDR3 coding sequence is TGTGCCAGCAGCCTTAGCGGGAGGGATACAGATACGCAGTATTTT. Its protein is CASSLSGRDTDTQYF.

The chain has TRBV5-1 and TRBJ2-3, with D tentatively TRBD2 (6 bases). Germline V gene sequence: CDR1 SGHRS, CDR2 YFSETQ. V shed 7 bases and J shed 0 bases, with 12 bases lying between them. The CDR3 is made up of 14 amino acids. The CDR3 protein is CASRGVISTDTQYF. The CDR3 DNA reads TGCGCCAGCCGCGGGGTGATTAGCACAGATACGCAGTATTTT.

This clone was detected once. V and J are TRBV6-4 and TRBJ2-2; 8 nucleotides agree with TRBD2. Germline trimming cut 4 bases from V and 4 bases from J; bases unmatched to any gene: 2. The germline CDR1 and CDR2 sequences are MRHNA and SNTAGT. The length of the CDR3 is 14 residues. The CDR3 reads CASSVSGGTGELFF. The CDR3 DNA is TGTGCCAGCAGTGTGAGCGGGGGCACCGGGGAGCTGTTTTTT.

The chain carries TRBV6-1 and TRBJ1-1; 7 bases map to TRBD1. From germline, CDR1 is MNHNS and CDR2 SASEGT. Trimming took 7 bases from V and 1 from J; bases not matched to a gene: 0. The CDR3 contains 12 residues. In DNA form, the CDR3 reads TGTGCCAGCAACAGGGGGAACACTGAAGCTTTCTTT. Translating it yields CASNRGNTEAFF.

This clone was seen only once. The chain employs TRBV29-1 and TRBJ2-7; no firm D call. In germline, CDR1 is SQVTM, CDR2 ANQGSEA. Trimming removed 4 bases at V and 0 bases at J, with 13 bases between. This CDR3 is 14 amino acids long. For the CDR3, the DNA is TGCAGCGTTGTATTCAGCAGAATCTCCTACGAGCAGTACTTC. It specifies CSVVFSRISYEQYF.

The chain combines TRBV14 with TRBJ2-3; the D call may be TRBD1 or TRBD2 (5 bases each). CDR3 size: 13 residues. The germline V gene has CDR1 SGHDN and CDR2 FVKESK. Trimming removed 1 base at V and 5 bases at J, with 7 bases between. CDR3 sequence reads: CASSQGDGDTQYF. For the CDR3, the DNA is TGTGCCAGCAGCCAAGGGGACGGAGATACGCAGTATTTT.

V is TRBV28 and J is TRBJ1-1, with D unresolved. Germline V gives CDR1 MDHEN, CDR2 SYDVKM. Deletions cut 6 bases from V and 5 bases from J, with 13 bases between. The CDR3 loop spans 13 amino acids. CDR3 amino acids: CASRPSLGTEAFF. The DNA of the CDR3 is TGTGCCAGCAGGCCTTCCCTGGGGACTGAAGCTTTCTTT.

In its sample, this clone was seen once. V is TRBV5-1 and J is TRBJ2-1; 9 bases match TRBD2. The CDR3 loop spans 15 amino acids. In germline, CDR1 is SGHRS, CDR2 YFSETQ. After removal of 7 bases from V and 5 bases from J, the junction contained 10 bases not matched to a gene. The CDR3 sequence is CASERVAGANNEQFF. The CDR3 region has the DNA TGCGCCAGCGAGAGGGTAGCGGGAGCAAACAATGAGCAGTTCTTC.

CDR3 nucleotides: TGCGCCAGCAGCTTAAACACGGACAGGGGATCGGAACAGTACTTC. Translated, it gives CASSLNTDRGSEQYF. The chain is built from TRBV5-1 and TRBJ2-7; 9 bases fit TRBD1. With 2 bases clipped from V and 10 bases from J, the junction kept 13 bases outside the gene matches. The CDR3 loop spans 15 amino acids. The germline V gene encodes CDR1 SGHRS and CDR2 YFSETQ.

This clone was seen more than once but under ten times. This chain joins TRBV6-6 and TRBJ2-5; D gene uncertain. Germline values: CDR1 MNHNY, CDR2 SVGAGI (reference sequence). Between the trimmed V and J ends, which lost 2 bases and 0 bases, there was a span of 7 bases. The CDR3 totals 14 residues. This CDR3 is CASSYGYNQETQYF. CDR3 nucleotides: TGTGCCAGCAGTTACGGCTACAACCAAGAGACCCAGTACTTC.

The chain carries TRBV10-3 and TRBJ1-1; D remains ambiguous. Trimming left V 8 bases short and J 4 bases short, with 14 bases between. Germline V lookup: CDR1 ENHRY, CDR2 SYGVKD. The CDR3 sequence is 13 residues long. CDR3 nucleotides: TGTGCCATCGTGGCCGCTGGAAGCACTGAAGCTTTCTTT. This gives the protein CAIVAAGSTEAFF.

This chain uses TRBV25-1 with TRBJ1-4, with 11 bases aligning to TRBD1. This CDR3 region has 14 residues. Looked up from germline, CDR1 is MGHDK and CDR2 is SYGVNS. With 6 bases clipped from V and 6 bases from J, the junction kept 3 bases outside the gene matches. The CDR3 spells CASRTGQGDEKLFF. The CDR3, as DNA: TGTGCCAGCAGAACGGGACAGGGGGATGAAAAACTGTTTTTT. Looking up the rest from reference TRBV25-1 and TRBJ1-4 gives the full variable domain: EADIYQTPRYLVIGTGKKITLECSQTMGHDKMYWYQQDPGMELHLIHYSYGVNSTEKGDLSSESTVSRIRTEHFPLTLESARPSHTSQYLCASRTGQGDEKLFFGSGTQLSVL.

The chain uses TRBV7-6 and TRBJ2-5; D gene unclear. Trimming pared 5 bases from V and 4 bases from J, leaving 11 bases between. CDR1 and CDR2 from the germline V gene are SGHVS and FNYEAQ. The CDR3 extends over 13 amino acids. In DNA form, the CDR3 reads TGTGCCAGCAGCCCGGGCCCGGGAGAGACCCAGTACTTC. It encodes CASSPGPGETQYF.

Here the CDR3 DNA reads TGCAGCGTTGAAGAGAAGGGGACAGGTGGGGAGCAGTACTTC. It translates to CSVEEKGTGGEQYF. J is TRBJ2-7 and V is TRBV29-1; TRBD1 agrees at 8 bases. CDR3 length equals 14 residues. The V gene end was trimmed by 0 bases and the J gene end by 7 bases; junction bases not matched to a gene: 8. CDR1 and CDR2 (germline): SQVTM, ANQGSEA.

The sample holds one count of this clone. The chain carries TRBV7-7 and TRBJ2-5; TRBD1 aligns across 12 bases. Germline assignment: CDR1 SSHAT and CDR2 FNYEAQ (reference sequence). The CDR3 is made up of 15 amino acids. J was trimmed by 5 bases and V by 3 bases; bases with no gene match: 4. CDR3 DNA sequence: TGTGCCAGCAGCTTTGGGACAGGGGGCGGTGAGACCCAGTACTTC. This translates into CASSFGTGGGETQYF. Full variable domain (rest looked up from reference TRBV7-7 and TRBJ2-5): GAGVSQSPRYKVTKRGQDVTLRCDPISSHATLYWYQQALGQGPEFLTYFNYEAQPDKSGLPSDRFSAERPEGSISTLTIQRTEQRDSAMYRCASSFGTGGGETQYFGPGTRLLVL.

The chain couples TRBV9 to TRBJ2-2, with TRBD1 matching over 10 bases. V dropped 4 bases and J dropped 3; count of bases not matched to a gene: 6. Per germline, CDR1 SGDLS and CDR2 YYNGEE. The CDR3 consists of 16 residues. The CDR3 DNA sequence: TGTGCCAGCAGCTCAACCGACAGGGGGCACACCGGGGAGCTGTTTTTT. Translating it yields CASSSTDRGHTGELFF.

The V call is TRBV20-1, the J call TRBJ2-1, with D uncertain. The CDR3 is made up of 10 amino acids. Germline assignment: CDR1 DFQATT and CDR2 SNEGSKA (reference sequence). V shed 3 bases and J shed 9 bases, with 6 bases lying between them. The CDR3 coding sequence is TGCAGTGCTAGGTCTACTGAGCAGTTCTTC. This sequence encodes CSARSTEQFF.

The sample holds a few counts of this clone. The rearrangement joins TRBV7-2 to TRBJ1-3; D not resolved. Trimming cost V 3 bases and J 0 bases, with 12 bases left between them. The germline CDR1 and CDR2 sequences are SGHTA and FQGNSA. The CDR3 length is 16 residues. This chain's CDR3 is CASSFLGYDSGNTIYF. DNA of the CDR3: TGTGCCAGCAGCTTTTTAGGGTACGACTCTGGAAACACCATATATTTT.

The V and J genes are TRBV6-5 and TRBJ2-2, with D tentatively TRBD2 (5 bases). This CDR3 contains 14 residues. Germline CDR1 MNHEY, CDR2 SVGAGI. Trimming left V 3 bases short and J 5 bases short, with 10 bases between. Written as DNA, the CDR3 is TGTGCCAGCAGTTATTTGACGGGAACCGGGGAGCTGTTTTTT. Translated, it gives CASSYLTGTGELFF.

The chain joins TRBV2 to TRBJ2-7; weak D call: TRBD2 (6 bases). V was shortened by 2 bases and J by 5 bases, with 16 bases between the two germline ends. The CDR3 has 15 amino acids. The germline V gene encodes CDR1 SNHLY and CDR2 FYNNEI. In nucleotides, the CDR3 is TGTGCCAGCAGTGAATTAGCGACTAGGACCGACGAGCAGTACTTC. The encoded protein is CASSELATRTDEQYF.

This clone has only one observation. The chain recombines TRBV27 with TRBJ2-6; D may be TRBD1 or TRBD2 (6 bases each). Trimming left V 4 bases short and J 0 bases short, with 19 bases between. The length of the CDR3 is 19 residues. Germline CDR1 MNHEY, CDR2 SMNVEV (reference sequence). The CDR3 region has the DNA TGTGCCAGCAGTTCCCCCTCCGGGGGCCAAAGCTCTGGGGCCAACGTCCTGACTTTC. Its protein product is CASSSPSGGQSSGANVLTF.

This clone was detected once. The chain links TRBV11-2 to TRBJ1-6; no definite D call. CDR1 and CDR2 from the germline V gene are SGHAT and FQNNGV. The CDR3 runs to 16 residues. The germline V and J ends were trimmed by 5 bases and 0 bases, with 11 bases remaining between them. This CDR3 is CASSPLGSSYNSPLHF. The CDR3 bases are TGTGCCAGCAGCCCTCTGGGGAGCTCCTATAATTCACCCCTCCACTTT.

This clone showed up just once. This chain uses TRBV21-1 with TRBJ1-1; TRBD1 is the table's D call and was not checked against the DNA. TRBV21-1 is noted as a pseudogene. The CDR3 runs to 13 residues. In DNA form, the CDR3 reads TGTGCCAGCAGCAAAAAGAAGGGGGCTGAAGCTTTCTTT. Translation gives CASSKKKGAEAFF.

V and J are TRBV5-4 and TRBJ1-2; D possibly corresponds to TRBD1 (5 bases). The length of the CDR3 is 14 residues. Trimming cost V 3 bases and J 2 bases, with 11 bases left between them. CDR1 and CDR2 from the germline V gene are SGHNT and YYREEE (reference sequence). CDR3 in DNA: TGTGCCAGCAGCTGGGAAGGGGTAAACTATGGCTACACCTTC. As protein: CASSWEGVNYGYTF.

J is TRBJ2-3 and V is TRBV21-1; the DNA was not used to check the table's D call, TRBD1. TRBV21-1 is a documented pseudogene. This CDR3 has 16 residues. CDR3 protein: CASSKGQGQGTDTQYF. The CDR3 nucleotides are TGTGCCAGCAGCAAGGGGCAGGGTCAGGGCACAGATACGCAGTATTTT.

The chain's CDR3 is CASSSAGAGGSYEQYF. CDR3 DNA: TGTGCCAGCAGTTCAGCCGGAGCGGGAGGGTCCTACGAGCAGTACTTC. This rearrangement joins TRBV27 to TRBJ2-5, with 10 bases aligning to TRBD2. The better agreement between TRBJ2-7 and the DNA end casts doubt on the J call. CDR1 and CDR2 from the germline V gene are MNHEY and SMNVEV (reference sequence). The CDR3 is made up of 16 amino acids.